This entry is about one TCR beta chain. This clone has a count of ten or more. Its antigen remains unidentified. Per-nucleotide qualities are absent, and no much larger clonotype sits a single base away. This record comes from a study of metastatic and nonmetastatic thyroid tumors (TCRdb year 2020). General notes on the study: Repertoires from peripheral blood and from tumor or nodule tissue samples of malignant and benign thyroid patients were compared. The research as a whole found: TCR beta diversity was reported as significantly higher in malignant tumors than in benign nodules, in both blood and tumor samples.

The germline ends are 19 bases apart after V is trimmed by 0 bases and J by 0 bases. CDR3 length: 18 amino acids, cysteine to phenylalanine. The sequence is cut down to CDR3 DNA, 54 bases in frame from base 1. CDR1 and CDR2, per the germline V gene (reference sequence), are DFQATT and SNEGSKA. No treatment had been received by any patient before thyroid surgery. Patient clinical samples collected from about 2012 to 2018 were retrospectively analysed using T-cell receptor beta sequencing. Library preparation employed PCR. The reads were generated on an Illumina HiSeq 4000. High-throughput sequencing was used to profile the TCR beta-chain CDR3 region of every patient. The study's own analysis went as follows. A classifier to discriminate distant-metastatic papillary thyroid cancer patients was built from CDR3 differences across clinicopathological groups. The Shannon index was used to assess repertoire diversity, and the Morisita-Horn index was used to assess tumor-blood repertoire similarity. Using fastp trimming at Q25 and MiXCR clonotype assembly, TCRdb reanalyzed the public sequencing data and kept in-frame beta chains. These V and J calls originate from TCRdb's pipeline instead of the authors' own analysis. Within this sample are some 41,000 clones, with approximately 12% of them counted one time only. The ten top clones hold over 7.5% of the sample.

Recombination joined TRBV20-1 with TRBJ2-3; the D gene is possibly TRBD1 or TRBD2, with 5 bases matching each. The sample taken for sequencing was blood. This TCR derives from a female donor with papillary thyroid cancer or a benign thyroid nodule (not recorded which). Some clones in this sample may be carry-over from other donors' samples. CDR3 reads: CSARDGGNFLPSTDTQYF. The DNA sequence is as follows: TGCAGTGCTAGAGATGGGGGAAACTTTCTCCCTAGCACAGATACGCAGTATTTT.